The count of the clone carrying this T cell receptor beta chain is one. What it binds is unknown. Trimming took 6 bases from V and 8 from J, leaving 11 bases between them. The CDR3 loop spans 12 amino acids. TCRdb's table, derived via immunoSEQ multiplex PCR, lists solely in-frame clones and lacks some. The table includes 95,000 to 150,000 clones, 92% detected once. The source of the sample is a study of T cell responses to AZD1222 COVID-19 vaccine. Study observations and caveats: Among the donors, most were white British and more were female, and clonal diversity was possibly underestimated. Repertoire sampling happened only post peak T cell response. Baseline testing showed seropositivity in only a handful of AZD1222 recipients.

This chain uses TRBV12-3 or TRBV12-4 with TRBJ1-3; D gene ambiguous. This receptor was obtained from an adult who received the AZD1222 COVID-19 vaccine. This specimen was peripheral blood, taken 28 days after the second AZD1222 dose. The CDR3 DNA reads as TGTGCCAGCAGCTCGGGCGCGTACACCATATATTTT. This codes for CASSSGAYTIYF.